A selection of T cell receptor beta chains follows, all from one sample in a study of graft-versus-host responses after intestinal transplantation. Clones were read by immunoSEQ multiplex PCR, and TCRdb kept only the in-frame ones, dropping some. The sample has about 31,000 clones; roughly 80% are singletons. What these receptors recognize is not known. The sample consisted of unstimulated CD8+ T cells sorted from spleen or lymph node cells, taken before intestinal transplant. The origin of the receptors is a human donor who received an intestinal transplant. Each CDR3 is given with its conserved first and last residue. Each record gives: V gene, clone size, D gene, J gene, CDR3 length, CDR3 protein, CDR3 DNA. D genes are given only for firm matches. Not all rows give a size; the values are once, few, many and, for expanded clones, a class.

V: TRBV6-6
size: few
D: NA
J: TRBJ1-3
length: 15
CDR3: CASSLTVSSGNTIYF
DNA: TGTGCCAGCAGTTTAACAGTGAGCTCTGGAAACACCATATATTTT

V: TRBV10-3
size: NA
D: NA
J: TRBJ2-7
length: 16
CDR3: CAISEFDGTSGYEQYF
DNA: TGTGCCATCAGTGAGTTCGACGGTACTTCAGGCTACGAGCAGTACTTC

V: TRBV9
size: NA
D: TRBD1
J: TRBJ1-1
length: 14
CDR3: CASSPGQPNTEAFF
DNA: TGTGCCAGCAGCCCGGGACAGCCGAACACTGAAGCTTTCTTT

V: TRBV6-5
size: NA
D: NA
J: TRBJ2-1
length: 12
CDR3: CASGHGDNEQFF
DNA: TGTGCCAGCGGACATGGTGACAATGAGCAGTTCTTC

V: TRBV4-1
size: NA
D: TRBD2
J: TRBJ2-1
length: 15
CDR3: CASSPGGRAANEQFF
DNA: TGCGCCAGCAGCCCGGGGGGGAGGGCCGCAAATGAGCAGTTCTTC

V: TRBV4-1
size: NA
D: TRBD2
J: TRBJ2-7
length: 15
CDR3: CASSQVTSGAYEQYF
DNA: TGCGCCAGCAGCCAAGTGACTAGCGGGGCCTACGAGCAGTACTTC

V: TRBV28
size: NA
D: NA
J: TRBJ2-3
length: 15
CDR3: CASSLAAGSTDTQYF
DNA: TGTGCCAGCAGTTTAGCGGCAGGGAGCACAGATACGCAGTATTTT

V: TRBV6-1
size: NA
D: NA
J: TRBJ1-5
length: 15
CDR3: CASRTRVYSNQPQHF
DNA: TGTGCCAGCAGGACCAGGGTTTATAGCAATCAGCCCCAGCATTTT

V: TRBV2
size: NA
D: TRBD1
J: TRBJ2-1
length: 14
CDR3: CASSEGTGYNEQFF
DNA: TGTGCCAGCAGTGAGGGGACAGGCTACAATGAGCAGTTCTTC

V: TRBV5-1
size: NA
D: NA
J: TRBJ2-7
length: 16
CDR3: CASSLEEAVFIREQYF
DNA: TGCGCCAGCAGCTTGGAAGAGGCAGTGTTTATTCGCGAGCAGTACTTC

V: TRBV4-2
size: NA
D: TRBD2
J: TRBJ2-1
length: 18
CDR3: CASSQDPSGLVVYNEQFF
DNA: TGTGCCAGCAGCCAAGATCCCTCGGGACTAGTCGTCTACAATGAGCAGTTCTTC

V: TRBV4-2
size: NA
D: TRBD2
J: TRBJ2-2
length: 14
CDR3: CASSPGLASGELFF
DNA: TGTGCCAGCAGCCCGGGACTAGCGAGCGGGGAGCTGTTTTTT

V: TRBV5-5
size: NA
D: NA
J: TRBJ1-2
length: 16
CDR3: CASSLEYRQKDYGYTF
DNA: TGTGCCAGCAGCCTAGAATACAGGCAGAAGGACTATGGCTACACCTTC

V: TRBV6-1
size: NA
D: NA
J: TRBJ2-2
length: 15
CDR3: CASSAAGRGTGELFF
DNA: TGTGCCAGCAGTGCGGCGGGTCGGGGGACCGGGGAGCTGTTTTTT

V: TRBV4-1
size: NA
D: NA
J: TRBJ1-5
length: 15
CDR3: CASSRARGGDQPQHF
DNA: TGCGCCAGCAGTAGAGCGAGGGGAGGGGATCAGCCCCAGCATTTT

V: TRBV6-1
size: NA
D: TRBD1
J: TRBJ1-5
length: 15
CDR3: CASSRSEQGSQPQHF
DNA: TGTGCCAGCAGCAGATCAGAACAGGGGAGTCAGCCCCAGCATTTT

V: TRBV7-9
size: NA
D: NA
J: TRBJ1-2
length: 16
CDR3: CASSLAGTPVFYGYTF
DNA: TGTGCCAGCAGCTTAGCTGGGACTCCAGTATTCTATGGCTACACCTTC

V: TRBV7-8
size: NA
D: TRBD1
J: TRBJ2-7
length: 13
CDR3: CASSLETGGEQYF
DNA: TGTGCCAGCAGTTTAGAGACAGGGGGCGAGCAGTACTTC

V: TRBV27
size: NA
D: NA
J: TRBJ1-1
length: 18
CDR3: CASSSISYLDRTNTEAFF
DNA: TGTGCCAGCAGTTCCATCTCCTACCTAGACAGGACCAACACTGAAGCTTTCTTT

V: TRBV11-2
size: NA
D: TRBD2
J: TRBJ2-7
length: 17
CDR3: CASSFSTGGLSSYEQYF
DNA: TGTGCCAGCAGCTTTTCGACGGGAGGGTTGAGCTCCTACGAGCAGTACTTC

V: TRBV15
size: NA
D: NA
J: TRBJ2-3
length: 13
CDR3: CATRDRYTDTQYF
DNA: TGTGCCACCAGAGACAGATACACAGATACGCAGTATTTT

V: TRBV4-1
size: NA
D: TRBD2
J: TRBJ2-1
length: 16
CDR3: CASSQAGGPRGNEQFF
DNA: TGCGCCAGCAGCCAAGCGGGGGGGCCCCGGGGTAATGAGCAGTTCTTC

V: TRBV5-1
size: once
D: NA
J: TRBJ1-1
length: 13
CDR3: CASSSVMNTEAFF
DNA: TGCGCCAGCAGCTCCGTTATGAACACTGAAGCTTTCTTT

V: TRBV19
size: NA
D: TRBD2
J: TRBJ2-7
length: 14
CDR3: CASSTLAGGYEQYF
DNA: TGTGCCAGTAGTACACTAGCGGGGGGTTACGAGCAGTACTTC

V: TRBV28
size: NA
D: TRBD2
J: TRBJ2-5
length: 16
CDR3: CASSFYASGRSETQYF
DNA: TGTGCCAGCAGTTTTTACGCTAGCGGGAGATCGGAGACCCAGTACTTC

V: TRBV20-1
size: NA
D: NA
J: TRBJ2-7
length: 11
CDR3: CSAPDSYEQYF
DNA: TGCAGTGCACCTGACAGTTACGAGCAGTACTTC

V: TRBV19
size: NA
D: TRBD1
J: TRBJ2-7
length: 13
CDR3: CASQQGVRDEQYF
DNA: TGTGCCAGTCAACAGGGGGTTCGGGACGAGCAGTACTTC

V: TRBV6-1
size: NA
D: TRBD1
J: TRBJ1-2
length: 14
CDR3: CASGTVGGGYGYTF
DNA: TGTGCCAGCGGTACGGTAGGGGGCGGCTATGGCTACACCTTC

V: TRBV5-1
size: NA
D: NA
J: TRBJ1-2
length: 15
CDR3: CASSLASGALYGYTF
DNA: TGCGCCAGCAGCTTGGCATCTGGGGCTCTCTATGGCTACACCTTC

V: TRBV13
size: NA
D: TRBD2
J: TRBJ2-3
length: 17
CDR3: CASSLGRELPLTDTQYF
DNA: TGTGCCAGCAGCTTAGGGCGGGAGCTCCCGCTTACAGATACGCAGTATTTT

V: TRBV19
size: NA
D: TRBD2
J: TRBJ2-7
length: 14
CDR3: CASSILAGDLEQYF
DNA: TGTGCCAGTAGTATTTTAGCGGGGGATCTGGAGCAGTACTTC

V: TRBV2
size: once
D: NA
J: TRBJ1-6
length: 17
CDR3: CASSAFEFISYNSPLHF
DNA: TGTGCCAGCAGTGCATTTGAGTTTATCTCCTATAATTCACCCCTCCACTTT

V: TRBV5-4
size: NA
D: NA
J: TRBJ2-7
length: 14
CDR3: CASSLGDIPYEQYF
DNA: TGTGCCAGCAGCTTGGGAGACATTCCCTACGAGCAGTACTTC

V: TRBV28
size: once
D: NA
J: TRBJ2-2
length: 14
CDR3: CASSYRVLTGELFF
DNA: TGTGCCAGCAGTTACAGGGTTTTGACCGGGGAGCTGTTTTTT

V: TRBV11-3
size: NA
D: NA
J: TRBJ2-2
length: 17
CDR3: CASSSSPQGRWTGELFF
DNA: TGTGCCAGCAGCTCGTCCCCCCAGGGTAGATGGACCGGGGAGCTGTTTTTT

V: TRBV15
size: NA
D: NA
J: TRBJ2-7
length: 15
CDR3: CATSRDSGSSYEQYF
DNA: TGTGCCACCAGCAGAGATTCAGGGTCCTCCTACGAGCAGTACTTC

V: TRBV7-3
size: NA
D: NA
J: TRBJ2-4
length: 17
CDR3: CASSYTDRTRAKNIQYF
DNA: TGTGCCAGCAGCTATACCGACAGGACAAGGGCCAAAAACATTCAGTACTTC

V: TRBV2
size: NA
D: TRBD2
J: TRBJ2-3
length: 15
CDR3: CASRGTSGGTDTQYF
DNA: TGTGCCAGCAGGGGGACTAGCGGGGGAACGGATACGCAGTATTTT

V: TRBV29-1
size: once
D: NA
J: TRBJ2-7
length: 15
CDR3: CSVGGSDRVSYEQYF
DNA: TGCAGCGTGGGAGGTTCCGACAGGGTGTCCTACGAGCAGTACTTC

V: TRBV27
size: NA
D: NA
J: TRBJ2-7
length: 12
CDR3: CASSTDSYEQYF
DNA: TGTGCCAGCAGTACCGACAGCTACGAGCAGTACTTC

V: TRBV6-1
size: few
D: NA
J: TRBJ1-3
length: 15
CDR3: CASSEAEDSGNTIYF
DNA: TGTGCCAGCAGTGAAGCAGAGGACTCTGGAAACACCATATATTTT